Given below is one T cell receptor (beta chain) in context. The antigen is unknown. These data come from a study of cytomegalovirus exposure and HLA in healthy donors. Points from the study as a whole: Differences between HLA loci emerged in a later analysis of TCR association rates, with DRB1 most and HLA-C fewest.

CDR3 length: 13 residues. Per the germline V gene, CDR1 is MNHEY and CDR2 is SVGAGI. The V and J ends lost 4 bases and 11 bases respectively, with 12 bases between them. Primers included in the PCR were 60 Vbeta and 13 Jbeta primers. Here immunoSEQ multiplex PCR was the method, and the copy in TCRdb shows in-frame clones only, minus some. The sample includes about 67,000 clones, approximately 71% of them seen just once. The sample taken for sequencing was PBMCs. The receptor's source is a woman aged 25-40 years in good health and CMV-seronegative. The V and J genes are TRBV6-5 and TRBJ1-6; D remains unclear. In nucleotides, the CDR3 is TGTGCCAGCAGTTCCTCGATTCGAGCACCCCTCCACTTT. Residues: CASSSSIRAPLHF.